The present T cell receptor (beta chain) was sequenced within a study of T-cell memory formation after mild COVID-19. The CDR3 spans 14 residues. Germline CDR1 and CDR2: ENHRY and SYGVKD. With 2 bases removed from V and 1 base from J, the gap between germline ends came to 8 bases. With constant-segment primers, 5'RACE yielded cDNA libraries of TCR alpha and TCR beta that carried sample barcodes and UMIs. In TCRdb, the 5' RACE reads were re-called with MiXCR into one record per CDR3 protein. Seen here are about 360,000 distinct CDR3 sequences, under 15% observed once, and the top ten hold 22%. This clonotype was counted a few times. What it binds is unknown. Findings and limits, study-wide: Contracting clones, day 15 to 85, had balanced CD4/CD8, and later expanders favored CD4+. Memory from before infection featured some responding clones, which suggests cross-reactive memory joined. Mostly located in CM and EM were contracting CD4+ clones, with contracting CD8+ clones located in EMRA.

The TCR was taken from a man aged 18 to 30 who had mild COVID-19 (a few samples of this study predate the infection). Cell type and time point are not known. The sequenced material came from PBMCs or a T cell subset sorted from them (not recorded which). The V gene is TRBV10-3, the J gene TRBJ1-1, with D uncertain. CDR3 amino acids: CAISERPTNTEAFF. CDR3 in DNA: TGTGCCATCAGTGAGAGACCTACGAACACTGAAGCTTTCTTT.